What follows is one T cell receptor beta chain and its context. The sample is drawn from a study of T-cell reconstitution after alpha-beta-depleted transplantation in children. Unique molecular identifiers were used to barcode this TCRbeta library. TCRdb redid the calling of the PCR reads with MiXCR, one entry per CDR3 protein. The profile shows 360,000 or so distinct CDR3 sequences, about a fifth of them singletons. This material consisted of PBMCs from the stem cell graft donor, taken from the stem cell graft. This TCR was recovered from a human donor who donated a stem cell graft to a child with acute myeloid leukemia.

This chain's CDR3 is CASRWDSTDTQYF. The CDR3 DNA reads as TGCGCCAGCAGATGGGACTCCACAGATACGCAGTATTTT. The chain is built from TRBV4-3 and TRBJ2-3; a weak D match, TRBD2 (6 bases). With 6 bases removed from V and 2 bases from J, the gap between germline ends came to 9 bases. Looked up from germline, CDR1 is LGHNA and CDR2 is YSLEER. CDR3 length: 13 residues.